This T cell receptor (beta chain) is from a study of cytotoxic CD8 clonotypes in ibrutinib-treated CLL. Across the whole study: The subjects consisted of around eleven relapsed/refractory and about 14 treatment-naive individuals, with approximately 17 IGHV unmutated.

The data were produced by immunoSEQ multiplex PCR, yet TCRdb's version contains in-frame clones alone and is incomplete. The sample lists about 130,000 clones, approximately 80% seen once, with about 3.3% in the top ten. Study conclusions and caveats: Researchers report that baseline clonality outpaced age-matched healthy donors and tracked circulating CD8+ T-cell counts. Sustained-remission patients were sampled at one set of times and progressing patients at different ones.

Genomic DNA in a quantity of 1.5 to 2 micrograms was derived from cryopreserved PBMCs for TCR beta libraries. V was pared by 0 bases and J by 2 bases, with 14 bases between. The CDR3 covers 17 residues. Looked up from germline, CDR1 is LNHNV and CDR2 is YYDKDF (reference sequence). As concerns this clone: Its specificity is unknown.

This chain connects TRBV15 to TRBJ1-5; D is perhaps TRBD1 (5 bases). The sequence was obtained from a human donor with chronic lymphocytic leukemia. Sequencing used PBMCs, obtained after 24 months of ibrutinib treatment. The CDR3 spells CATSRDTQGMGNQPQHF. Here the CDR3 DNA reads TGTGCCACCAGCAGAGATACCCAGGGAATGGGCAATCAGCCCCAGCATTTT. Using reference TRBV15 and TRBJ1-5 for the parts outside the CDR3, the full variable domain is DAMVIQNPRYQVTQFGKPVTLSCSQTLNHNVMYWYQQKSSQAPKLLFHYYDKDFNNEADTPDNFQSRRPNTSFCFLDIRSPGLGDTAMYLCATSRDTQGMGNQPQHFGDGTRLSIL.